These 4 T cell receptor beta chains came from one sample sequenced in a study of blood T cell repertoires in COVID-19. Assay: immunoSEQ multiplex PCR; the TCRdb copy retains only in-frame clones and omits some. Of hundreds of thousands of clones in the sample, roughly nine tenths are singletons; the top ten hold about 2.2%. The material sequenced was PBMCs or T cells enriched from blood (not recorded which). The receptors were sampled from a woman younger than 30 who had recovered from COVID-19.

This sequence joins TRBV18 and TRBJ2-7; tentatively, D is TRBD2 (6 bases). V lost 2 bases and J lost 4, with 15 bases in between. The germline V gene has CDR1 KGHSH and CDR2 LQKENI. The CDR3 covers 15 residues. The CDR3 is CASSPGMRGSYEQYF. The CDR3 DNA follows: TGTGCCAGCTCACCAGGGATGCGGGGATCTTACGAGCAGTACTTC.

This chain joins TRBV28 and TRBJ1-1; D perhaps matches TRBD1 (6 bases). CDR3 size: 15 residues. Trimming pared 2 bases from V and 1 base from J, leaving 11 bases between. CDR1 is MDHEN and CDR2 is SYDVKM in the germline V gene. CDR3 in DNA: TGTGCCAGCAGTTTAGGGGGACACCCGAACACTGAAGCTTTCTTT. Protein product: CASSLGGHPNTEAFF.

CDR3 bases: TGTGCCAGCAGCTTAGTAGGCGCAGGGTTCGGTATGAGGAACACCATATATTTT. Amino acids: CASSLVGAGFGMRNTIYF. The J gene is TRBJ1-3, the V gene TRBV7-8, with D possibly being TRBD1 (5 bases). The CDR3 covers 18 residues. Looked up from germline, CDR1 is SGHVS and CDR2 is FQNEAQ. The ends were cut back, 1 base at V and 7 bases at J, with 23 bases in the middle.

V gene TRBV2 combines with J gene TRBJ2-5, with D possibly TRBD2 on 5 matching bases. Trimming took 8 bases from V and 9 from J, leaving 16 bases between them. The V gene's germline CDR1 is SNHLY and CDR2 FYNNEI. This CDR3 comprises 12 residues. The CDR3: CASEGLPGSQYF. Here the CDR3 DNA reads TGTGCCAGCGAAGGGCTCCCGGGGTCCCAGTACTTC. Looking up the rest from reference TRBV2 and TRBJ2-5 gives the full variable domain: EPEVTQTPSHQVTQMGQEVILRCVPISNHLYFYWYRQILGQKVEFLVSFYNNEISEKSEIFDDQFSVERPDGSNFTLKIRSTKLEDSAMYFCASEGLPGSQYFGPGTRLLVL.